These 12 T cell receptor beta chains were sequenced from one sample in a study of T cell responses to AZD1222 COVID-19 vaccine. Measured with immunoSEQ multiplex PCR; TCRdb has only the in-frame clones, and not every one. Found here are approximately 150,000 clones, roughly nine tenths of them singletons; the top ten hold 7% to 9%. The sequences come from peripheral blood, collected 28 days after the second dose of the MenACWY control vaccine. Receptors were obtained from an adult who received the MenACWY meningococcal vaccine as a control.

As for this clone: The sample carries other DNA sequences with the same CDR3. This chain joins TRBV7-9 and TRBJ1-6; no reliable D call. This CDR3 contains 15 residues. Trimming removed 1 base at V and 0 bases at J, with 4 bases between. Germline V gene data show CDR1 as SEHNR and CDR2 as FQNEAQ (reference sequence). The chain's CDR3 is CASSLGSSYNSPLHF. The CDR3, as DNA: TGTGCCAGCAGCTTAGGAAGCTCCTATAATTCACCCCTCCACTTT.

Written as DNA, the CDR3 is TGCGCCAGCAGCGAAAGGTCCCAGGGACAAGAGACCCAGTACTTC. This gives the protein CASSERSQGQETQYF. This rearrangement joins TRBV10-2 to TRBJ2-5, with D possibly being TRBD1 (5 bases). CDR1 WSHSY and CDR2 SAAADI come from the germline V gene. The V gene lost 6 bases and the J gene lost 2 bases, with 16 bases spanning the gap. This CDR3 spans 15 amino acids.

This chain joins TRBV27 and TRBJ2-5; 10 bases agree with TRBD1. Per germline, CDR1 MNHEY and CDR2 SMNVEV (reference sequence). This CDR3 has 13 amino acids. V was pared by 6 bases and J by 10 bases, with 8 bases of the junction left unmatched. The CDR3 coding sequence is TGTGCCAGCAGAGGGACAGGGGCCTCAGACCAGTACTTC. It codes for CASRGTGASDQYF.

The gene calls are TRBV28 and TRBJ2-6, with D maybe TRBD1 (6 bases). Germline V gives CDR1 MDHEN, CDR2 SYDVKM. V lost 9 bases, J lost 1 base, and 28 bases lay in between. This CDR3 is 20 amino acids long. The CDR3 spells CAREKSHPGRGRSGANVLTF. CDR3 DNA: TGTGCCAGGGAAAAGTCCCACCCAGGCAGGGGCAGATCTGGGGCCAACGTCCTGACTTTC. Complete variable domain (other parts from reference TRBV28 and TRBJ2-6): DVKVTQSSRYLVKRTGEKVFLECVQDMDHENMFWYRQDPGLGLRLIYFSYDVKMKEKGDIPEGYSVSREKKERFSLILESASTNQTSMYLCAREKSHPGRGRSGANVLTFGAGSRLTVL.

The rearrangement links TRBV5-6 to TRBJ1-1; a possible D gene is TRBD1 (5 bases). The V and J ends lost 0 bases and 1 base respectively, with 10 bases between them. The CDR3 sequence is 15 residues long. Germline values: CDR1 SGHDT, CDR2 YYEEEE. CDR3 residues: CASSLALGGNTEAFF. CDR3 DNA: TGTGCCAGCAGCTTGGCGTTGGGGGGGAACACTGAAGCTTTCTTT. The full variable domain, with the rest looked up from reference TRBV5-6 and TRBJ1-1, is DAGVTQSPTHLIKTRGQQVTLRCSPKSGHDTVSWYQQALGQGPQFIFQYYEEEERQRGNFPDRFSGHQFPNYSSELNVNALLLGDSALYLCASSLALGGNTEAFFGQGTRLTVV.

The CDR3 region has the DNA TGTGCCAGCAAAGAAGGGGGCCCTAATGAAAAACTGTTTTTT. Residues: CASKEGGPNEKLFF. The gene calls are TRBV6-5 and TRBJ1-4, with TRBD1 matching 7 bases. This CDR3 is 14 amino acids long. Per germline, CDR1 MNHEY and CDR2 SVGAGI. V gave up 7 bases and J gave up 3 bases; unmatched junction bases: 5.

The chain uses TRBV7-2 and TRBJ2-1; D is tentatively TRBD1 or TRBD2 (5 bases each). The CDR3 consists of 15 residues. Per the germline V gene, CDR1 is SGHTA and CDR2 is FQGNSA. Trimming shortened V by 5 bases and J by 5 bases, and 16 bases separated the two germline ends. The CDR3 loop is CASSPIGTNHNEQFF. The CDR3 coding sequence is TGTGCCAGCAGCCCCATAGGGACCAACCACAATGAGCAGTTCTTC. The full variable domain, completed using reference TRBV7-2 and TRBJ2-1, is GAGVSQSPSNKVTEKGKDVELRCDPISGHTALYWYRQSLGQGLEFLIYFQGNSAPDKSGLPSDRFSAERTGGSVSTLTIQRTQQEDSAVYLCASSPIGTNHNEQFFGPGTRLTVL.

The chain links TRBV4-3 to TRBJ1-1, with TRBD1 as a possible D gene (5 bases). Germline V CDR1 and CDR2: LGHNA, YSLEER. V was shortened by 0 bases and J by 4 bases, with 12 bases between the two germline ends. The CDR3 runs 15 residues. CDR3 residues: CASSQDLGGFTEAFF. The CDR3 DNA is TGCGCCAGCAGCCAAGATCTGGGGGGATTCACTGAAGCTTTCTTT.

This clone was seen only once. The chain couples TRBV3-1 (or the pseudogene TRBV3-2) to TRBJ2-3, with D unresolved. CDR1 is LGHDT and CDR2 is YNNKEL in the germline V gene (reference sequence). This CDR3 contains 16 residues. The V and J ends lost 1 base and 3 bases respectively, with 14 bases between them. The CDR3 spells CASSQGGGLLTDTQYF. In nucleotides, the CDR3 is TGTGCCAGCAGCCAAGGAGGTGGGTTGTTGACAGATACGCAGTATTTT.

This clone occurred a few times. The V gene is TRBV5-4, the J gene TRBJ1-2; unclear D gene. The CDR3 covers 16 residues. The germline V and J ends were trimmed by 5 bases and 0 bases, with 17 bases remaining between them. Germline-derived CDR1 and CDR2 are SGHNT and YYREEE (reference sequence). Written as DNA, the CDR3 is TGTGCCAGCAGGGTCGGTGTGGGCAGGACTAACTATGGCTACACCTTC. This encodes CASRVGVGRTNYGYTF.

This clone was detected a few times. The chain is built from TRBV18 and TRBJ2-7; TRBD1 agrees at 8 bases. The germline V gene encodes CDR1 KGHSH and CDR2 LQKENI. V shed 6 bases, J shed 7 bases, and the junction held 11 bases outside the gene matches. This CDR3 is 14 amino acids long. CDR3 sequence (DNA): TGTGCCAGCTCCCGGGACAGGATTACGTCTGAGCAGTACTTC. This sequence encodes CASSRDRITSEQYF. The full variable domain, its missing parts supplied by reference TRBV18 and TRBJ2-7, is NAGVMQNPRHLVRRRGQEARLRCSPMKGHSHVYWYRQLPEEGLKFMVYLQKENIIDESGMPKERFSAEFPKEGPSILRIQQVVRGDSAAYFCASSRDRITSEQYFGPGTRLTVT.

The chain has TRBV18 and TRBJ2-3; 8 bases map to TRBD1. V shed 2 bases and J 0 bases; nucleotides not matched to a gene: 4. The CDR3 consists of 16 residues. Germline V CDR1 and CDR2: KGHSH, LQKENI. The CDR3 loop is CASSPVRQGSTDTQYF. CDR3 DNA: TGTGCCAGCTCACCAGTCAGACAGGGGAGCACAGATACGCAGTATTTT.